These 23 T cell receptor beta chains came from one sample sequenced in a study of cytomegalovirus exposure and HLA in healthy donors. The PCR used 60 Vbeta and 13 Jbeta primers. Clones were sequenced by immunoSEQ multiplex PCR, and TCRdb holds only the in-frame ones, with some missing. The sample lists 150,000 or so clones, almost 85% occurring once. Sample: PBMCs. The receptors shown here come from a boy aged 2 to 10 in good health and CMV-seronegative.

This chain uses TRBV10-3 with TRBJ1-1; perhaps TRBD1 as D (6 bases). Germline V gives CDR1 ENHRY, CDR2 SYGVKD. V was cut by 1 base and J by 1 base, with 16 bases left in between. This CDR3 comprises 17 residues. The DNA of the CDR3 is TGTGCCATCAGTGAGTTTCCCGGGACATCCTCGAACACTGAAGCTTTCTTT. Protein product: CAISEFPGTSSNTEAFF.

In its sample, this clone was seen once. The V call is TRBV2, the J call TRBJ1-4; possible D gene TRBD1, 5 bases. The germline CDR1 and CDR2 sequences are SNHLY and FYNNEI. V gave up 11 bases and J gave up 5 bases, with 15 bases separating them. This CDR3 spans 13 amino acids. This chain's CDR3 is CAERGSPNEKLFF. The CDR3, as DNA: TGTGCCGAAAGGGGTAGCCCAAATGAAAAACTGTTTTTT.

Notes on this clone: This sample also contains other DNA sequences that code for the same CDR3. This sequence joins TRBV30 and TRBJ2-1, with D perhaps matching TRBD2 (6 bases). The V gene lost 5 bases and the J gene lost 7 bases, with 18 bases spanning the gap. This CDR3 is 14 amino acids long. Germline V gene sequence: CDR1 GTSNPN, CDR2 SVGIG (reference sequence). DNA of the CDR3: TGTGCCTGGGGACTATCGTTGAGTAGAAATGAGCAGTTCTTC. Protein product: CAWGLSLSRNEQFF.

This sequence joins TRBV2 and TRBJ2-7; no reliable D call. The V end was cut by 3 bases, the J end by 4 bases, with 16 bases between. The germline V gene encodes CDR1 SNHLY and CDR2 FYNNEI. The CDR3 contains 15 residues. The CDR3 spells CASSEVRGKLYEQYF. The DNA of the CDR3 is TGTGCCAGCAGTGAGGTTCGCGGAAAGTTGTACGAGCAGTACTTC.

The rearrangement links TRBV15 to TRBJ2-7; tentatively, D is TRBD2 (6 bases). The CDR3 totals 15 residues. The V end was cut by 6 bases, the J end by 6 bases, with 21 bases between. Germline CDR1 reads LNHNV; CDR2 reads YYDKDF (reference sequence). CDR3 residues: CATRLETPTGGEQYF. CDR3 coding DNA: TGTGCCACCAGACTAGAGACCCCAACCGGGGGCGAGCAGTACTTC.

Notes on this clone: One end of the junction fails to match germline, which may point to a read error. The J gene is TRBJ1-1, the V gene TRBV4-1; D is ambiguous. Germline V lookup: CDR1 MGHRA, CDR2 YSYEKL. The CDR3 extends over 15 amino acids. The CDR3 DNA sequence: TGCGTCAGCAGCCTCCGAAGCCCGGGGAACACTGAAGCTTTCTTT. Protein sequence: CVSSLRSPGNTEAFF.

The chain employs TRBV19 and TRBJ2-7, with 7 bases fitting TRBD1. The germline V gene encodes CDR1 LNHDA and CDR2 SQIVND (reference sequence). With V trimmed by 3 bases and J by 7 bases, 6 bases remained unmatched. The CDR3 is 13 amino acids. The CDR3 bases are TGTGCCAGTAGTATCCACAGGGGCCAGGAGCAGTACTTC. This codes for CASSIHRGQEQYF.

The gene calls are TRBV6-6 and TRBJ2-5, with 7 bases aligning to TRBD2. Germline values: CDR1 MNHNY, CDR2 SVGAGI (reference sequence). Germline trimming cut 6 bases from V and 11 bases from J; bases unmatched to any gene: 9. The CDR3 has 12 amino acids. The chain's CDR3 is CASRIGTTEQYF. CDR3 DNA: TGTGCCAGCAGAATAGGGACTACTGAGCAGTACTTC.

The chain employs TRBV14 and TRBJ1-1; D not certain. The CDR3 spans 16 residues. The germline V and J ends were trimmed by 4 bases and 0 bases, with 15 bases remaining between them. Germline V lookup: CDR1 SGHDN, CDR2 FVKESK. In DNA, the CDR3 is TGTGCCAGCAGCCCTCGGGGAGGGATCATGAACACTGAAGCTTTCTTT. It codes for CASSPRGGIMNTEAFF.

The chain carries TRBV18 and TRBJ2-7; the match to TRBD1 covers 10 bases. The CDR3 is 13 residues long. Germline V CDR1 and CDR2: KGHSH, LQKENI. V lost 2 bases and J lost 7; bases outside the gene matches: 2. The CDR3 loop reads CASSPGTGEEQYF. In nucleotides, the CDR3 is TGTGCCAGCTCACCAGGGACAGGGGAAGAGCAGTACTTC.

This chain connects TRBV10-3 to TRBJ2-3; no definite D call. V lost 10 bases and J 1 base, leaving 9 bases between the germline ends. CDR3 length: 12 amino acids. Germline CDR1 reads ENHRY; CDR2 reads SYGVKD. The CDR3 reads CATQVGTDTQYF. For the CDR3, the DNA is TGTGCCACGCAGGTGGGCACAGATACGCAGTATTTT.

J is TRBJ2-1 and V is TRBV4-1, with 8 positions matching TRBD1. The CDR3 has 17 amino acids. With V trimmed by 3 bases and J by 5 bases, 12 bases remained unmatched. Germline CDR1 MGHRA, CDR2 YSYEKL. The CDR3 loop reads CASSHPDWGQDNNEQFF. For the CDR3, the DNA is TGCGCCAGCAGCCACCCTGATTGGGGACAGGACAACAATGAGCAGTTCTTC.

The V and J genes are TRBV29-1 and TRBJ2-7; TRBD1 matches 8 bases. The trim removed 7 bases at V and 2 bases at J, leaving 4 bases unmatched. CDR1 and CDR2 (germline): SQVTM, ANQGSEA. The CDR3 contains 12 residues. CDR3 residues: CSAGTGPYEQYF. The CDR3 nucleotides are TGCAGCGCCGGGACAGGACCCTACGAGCAGTACTTC.

The chain recombines TRBV4-2 with TRBJ2-7; D possibly corresponds to TRBD2 (6 bases). Germline-derived CDR1 and CDR2 are LGHNA and YNFKEQ. Trimming pared 0 bases from V and 2 bases from J, leaving 14 bases between. The CDR3 covers 16 residues. The CDR3 DNA follows: TGTGCCAGCAGCCAAGATCCGGGCGGGGTAACCTACGAGCAGTACTTC. This codes for CASSQDPGGVTYEQYF.

This chain connects TRBV11-3 to TRBJ2-2; perhaps TRBD2 as D (7 bases). Trimming stripped 5 bases from V and 6 bases from J, with 19 bases between. The CDR3 totals 16 residues. Germline values: CDR1 SGHNT, CDR2 YENEEA. The CDR3 reads CASSPPSGGASGELFF. Here the CDR3 DNA reads TGTGCCAGCAGCCCCCCCTCGGGGGGCGCCTCCGGGGAGCTGTTTTTT.

V gene TRBV5-1 combines with J gene TRBJ2-1, with TRBD2 matching over 14 bases. This CDR3 is 18 amino acids long. With V trimmed by 4 bases and J by 7 bases, 13 bases remained unmatched. Germline lookup yields CDR1 SGHRS and CDR2 YFSETQ. The DNA of the CDR3 is TGCGCCAGCAGCAACACCGCCTCCGGGACTAGCGGGAGTAATGAGCAGTTCTTC. Amino acids: CASSNTASGTSGSNEQFF.

This rearrangement joins TRBV7-9 to TRBJ2-5; D is possibly TRBD2 (7 bases). Trimming left V 3 bases short and J 6 bases short, with 17 bases between. The CDR3 spans 15 residues. Per the germline V gene, CDR1 is SEHNR and CDR2 is FQNEAQ (reference sequence). CDR3 protein: CASSLGGGRMKTQYF. CDR3 bases: TGTGCCAGCAGCTTGGGGGGGGGCCGCATGAAGACCCAGTACTTC.

DNA for the CDR3: TGTGCCAGCAGTGGACAGGGTCTGGAGACCCAGTACTTC. Amino acid sequence: CASSGQGLETQYF. The rearrangement joins TRBV6-1 to TRBJ2-5; TRBD1 aligns across 7 bases. Germline lookup yields CDR1 MNHNS and CDR2 SASEGT. The J segment lost 5 bases and the V segment lost 4 bases, leaving 4 bases of the junction unmatched. The CDR3 extends over 13 amino acids.

This clone was detected once. Here the CDR3 reads CASSPRGGAVNTEAFF. As DNA, the CDR3 is TGTGCCAGCAGCCCTAGGGGGGGGGCGGTGAACACTGAAGCTTTCTTT. The gene calls are TRBV9 and TRBJ1-1; tentatively, D is TRBD1 (6 bases). CDR3 length: 16 amino acids. Trimming pared 4 bases from V and 0 bases from J, leaving 16 bases between. Germline CDR1 reads SGDLS; CDR2 reads YYNGEE.

This sequence joins TRBV11-2 and TRBJ2-7; the D is unclear. V was cut by 5 bases and J by 2 bases, with 13 bases left in between. The CDR3 totals 14 residues. Per the germline V gene, CDR1 is SGHAT and CDR2 is FQNNGV. The CDR3 loop is CASSLLRVTYEQYF. The CDR3 DNA reads as TGTGCCAGCAGCCTTCTCCGCGTTACCTACGAGCAGTACTTC.

The chain links TRBV2 to TRBJ2-5, with unresolved D. This CDR3 has 15 amino acids. The germline V gene has CDR1 SNHLY and CDR2 FYNNEI. Trimming left V 0 bases short and J 2 bases short, with 10 bases between. This CDR3 is CASSEASQVQETQYF. CDR3 DNA: TGTGCCAGCAGTGAAGCCAGCCAGGTACAAGAGACCCAGTACTTC.

The chain couples TRBV27 to TRBJ1-2, with 10 bases matching TRBD1. CDR1 is MNHEY and CDR2 is SMNVEV in the germline V gene (reference sequence). The CDR3 has 16 residues. The junction had 7 bases not matched to a gene; V was cut back by 4 bases and J by 2 bases. CDR3 bases: TGTGCCAGCAGTTCAATCCGGGACAGGGGAAACTATGGCTACACCTTC. Translated, it gives CASSSIRDRGNYGYTF.

V gene TRBV5-1 combines with J gene TRBJ2-7; perhaps TRBD2 as D (5 bases). Per germline, CDR1 SGHRS and CDR2 YFSETQ. Trimming stripped 0 bases from V and 2 bases from J, with 12 bases between. The CDR3 covers 15 residues. CDR3 sequence reads: CASSLEPDSPYEQYF. The CDR3 nucleotides are TGCGCCAGCAGCTTGGAGCCGGACTCGCCCTACGAGCAGTACTTC. Supplemented by reference TRBV5-1 and TRBJ2-7, the full variable domain reads KAGVTQTPRYLIKTRGQQVTLSCSPISGHRSVSWYQQTPGQGLQFLFEYFSETQRNKGNFPGRFSGRQFSNSRSEMNVSTLELGDSALYLCASSLEPDSPYEQYFGPGTRLTVT.